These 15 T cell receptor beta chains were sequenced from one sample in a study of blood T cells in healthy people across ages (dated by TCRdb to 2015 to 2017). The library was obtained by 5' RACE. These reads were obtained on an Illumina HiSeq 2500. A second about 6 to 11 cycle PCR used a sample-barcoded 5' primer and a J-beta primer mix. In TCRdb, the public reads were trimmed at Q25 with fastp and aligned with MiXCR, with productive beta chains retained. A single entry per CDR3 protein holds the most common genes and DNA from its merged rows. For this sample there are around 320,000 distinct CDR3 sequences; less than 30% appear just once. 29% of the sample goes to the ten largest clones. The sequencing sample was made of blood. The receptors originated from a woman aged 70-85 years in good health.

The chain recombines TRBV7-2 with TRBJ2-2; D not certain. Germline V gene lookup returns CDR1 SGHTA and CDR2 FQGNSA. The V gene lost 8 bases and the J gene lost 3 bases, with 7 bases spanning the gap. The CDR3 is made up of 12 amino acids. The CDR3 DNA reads TGTGCCAGCCTCTTCCACACCGGGGAGCTGTTTTTT. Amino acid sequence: CASLFHTGELFF.

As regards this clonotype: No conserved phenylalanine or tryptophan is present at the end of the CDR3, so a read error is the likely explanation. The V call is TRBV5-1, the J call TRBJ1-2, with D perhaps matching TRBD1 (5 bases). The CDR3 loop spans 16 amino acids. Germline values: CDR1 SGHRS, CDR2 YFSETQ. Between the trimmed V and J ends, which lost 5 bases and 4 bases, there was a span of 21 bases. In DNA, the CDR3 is TGCGCCAGCAGAAGCGGGACCGGCCGGGATGCCTATGGCTACACCCTC. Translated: CASRSGTGRDAYGYTL.

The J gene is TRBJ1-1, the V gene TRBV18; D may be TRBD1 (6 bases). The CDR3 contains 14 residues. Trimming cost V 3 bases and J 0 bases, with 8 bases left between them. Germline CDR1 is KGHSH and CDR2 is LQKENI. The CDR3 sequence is CASSPGTLNTEAFF. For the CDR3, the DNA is TGTGCCAGCTCACCCGGGACATTGAACACTGAAGCTTTCTTT.

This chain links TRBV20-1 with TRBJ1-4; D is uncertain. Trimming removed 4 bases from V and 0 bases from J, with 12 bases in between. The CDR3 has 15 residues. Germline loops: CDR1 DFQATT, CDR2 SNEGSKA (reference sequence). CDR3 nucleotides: TGCAGTGCTACTCTGTCCGCAGCAACTAATGAAAAACTGTTTTTT. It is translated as CSATLSAATNEKLFF.

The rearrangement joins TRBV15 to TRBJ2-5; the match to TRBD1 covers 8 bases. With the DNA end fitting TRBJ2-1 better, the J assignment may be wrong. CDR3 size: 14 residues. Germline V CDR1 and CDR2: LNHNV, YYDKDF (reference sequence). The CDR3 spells CATSRRTGSNEQFF. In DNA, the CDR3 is TGTGCCACCAGCAGAAGGACAGGGAGCAATGAGCAGTTCTTC.

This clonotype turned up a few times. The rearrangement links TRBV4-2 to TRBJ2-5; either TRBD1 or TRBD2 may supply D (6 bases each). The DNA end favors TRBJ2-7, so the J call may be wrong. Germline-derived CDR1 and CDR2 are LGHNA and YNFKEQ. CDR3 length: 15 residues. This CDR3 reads CASSQVGGGGYEQYF. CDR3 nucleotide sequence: TGTGCCAGCAGCCAAGTCGGTGGAGGGGGGTACGAGCAGTACTTC.

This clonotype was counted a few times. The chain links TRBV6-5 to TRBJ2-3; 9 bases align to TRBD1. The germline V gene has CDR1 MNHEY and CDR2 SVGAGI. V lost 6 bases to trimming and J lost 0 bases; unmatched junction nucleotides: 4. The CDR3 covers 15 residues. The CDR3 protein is CASRGDRASTDTQYF. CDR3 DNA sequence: TGTGCCAGCAGGGGGGACAGGGCAAGCACAGATACGCAGTATTTT.

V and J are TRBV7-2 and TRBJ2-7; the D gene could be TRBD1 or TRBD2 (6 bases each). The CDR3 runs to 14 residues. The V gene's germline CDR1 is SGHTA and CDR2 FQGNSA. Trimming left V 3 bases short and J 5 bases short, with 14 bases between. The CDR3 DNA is TGTGCCAGCAGCTTCGAGGGGGGTAGCGACGAGCAGTACTTC. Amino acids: CASSFEGGSDEQYF.

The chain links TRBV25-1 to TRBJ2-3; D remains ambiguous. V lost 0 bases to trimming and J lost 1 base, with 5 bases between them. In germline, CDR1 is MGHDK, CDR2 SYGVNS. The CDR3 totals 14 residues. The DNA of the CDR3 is TGTGCCAGCAGTGAATATCGAGGCACAGATACGCAGTATTTT. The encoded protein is CASSEYRGTDTQYF.

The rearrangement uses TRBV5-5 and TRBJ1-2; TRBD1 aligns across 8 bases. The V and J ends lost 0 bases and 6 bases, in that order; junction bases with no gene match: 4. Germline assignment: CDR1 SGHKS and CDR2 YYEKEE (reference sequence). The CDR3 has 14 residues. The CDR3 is CASSLAWTGNGYTF. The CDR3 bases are TGTGCCAGCAGCTTGGCCTGGACAGGGAATGGCTACACCTTC.

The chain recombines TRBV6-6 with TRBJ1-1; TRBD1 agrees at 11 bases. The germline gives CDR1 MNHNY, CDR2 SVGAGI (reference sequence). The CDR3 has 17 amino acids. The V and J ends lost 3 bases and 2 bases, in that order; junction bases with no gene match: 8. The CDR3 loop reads CASSYGQGATINTEAFF. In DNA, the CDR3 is TGTGCCAGCAGTTATGGACAGGGGGCTACAATCAACACTGAAGCTTTCTTT.

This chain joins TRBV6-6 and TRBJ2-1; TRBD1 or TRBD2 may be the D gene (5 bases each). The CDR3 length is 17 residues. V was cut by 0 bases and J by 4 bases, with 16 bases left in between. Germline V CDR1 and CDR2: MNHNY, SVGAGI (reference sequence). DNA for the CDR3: TGTGCCAGCAGTTACTCGGGTCTTAGAGGGGTGTACAATGAGCAGTTCTTC. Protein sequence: CASSYSGLRGVYNEQFF.

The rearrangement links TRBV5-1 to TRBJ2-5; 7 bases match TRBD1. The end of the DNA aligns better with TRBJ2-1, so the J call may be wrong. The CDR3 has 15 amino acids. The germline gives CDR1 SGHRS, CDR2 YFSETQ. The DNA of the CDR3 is TGCGCCAGCAGCTCCCTTTCGACAGGGAGTAATGAGCAGTTCTTC. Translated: CASSSLSTGSNEQFF.

CDR3 sequence: CSVEGVYGYTF. The CDR3 DNA follows: TGCAGCGTTGAAGGGGTCTATGGCTACACCTTC. V gene TRBV29-1 combines with J gene TRBJ1-2; D gene unclear. CDR3 length equals 11 residues. Germline CDR1 reads SQVTM; CDR2 reads ANQGSEA. V shed 1 base and J shed 4 bases, with 4 bases lying between them.

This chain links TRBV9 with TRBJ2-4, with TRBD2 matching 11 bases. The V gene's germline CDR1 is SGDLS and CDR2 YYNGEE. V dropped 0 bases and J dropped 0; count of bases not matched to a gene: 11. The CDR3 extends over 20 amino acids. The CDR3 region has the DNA TGTGCCAGCAGCGTAGTCGGCCTAGCGGGAGGCACACTAGCCAAAAACATTCAGTACTTC. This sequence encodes CASSVVGLAGGTLAKNIQYF.